Each of the 17 T cell receptor beta chains below was sequenced from the same sample in a study of cytomegalovirus exposure and HLA in healthy donors. Primers included in the PCR were 60 Vbeta and 13 Jbeta primers. TCRdb's copy holds only in-frame clones and misses some; the assay was immunoSEQ multiplex PCR. The repertoire includes some 140,000 clones, over 70% of them detected once, and about 3.4% sits in the top ten. The material sequenced was PBMCs. The origin of the receptors is a man aged 40-49 years in good health and CMV-seronegative.

This rearrangement joins TRBV6-1 to TRBJ1-2; 7 bases agree with TRBD1. V gave up 2 bases and J gave up 2 bases; unmatched junction bases: 5. The CDR3 contains 15 residues. CDR1 and CDR2 from the germline V gene are MNHNS and SASEGT. This chain's CDR3 is CASSEKSGQNYGYTF. The CDR3 DNA sequence: TGTGCCAGCAGTGAAAAGTCGGGACAGAACTATGGCTACACCTTC.

The chain links TRBV2 to TRBJ1-2; no clear D. Trimming removed 6 bases at V and 3 bases at J, with 14 bases between. The V gene's germline CDR1 is SNHLY and CDR2 FYNNEI. The CDR3 is 14 residues long. The CDR3 coding sequence is TGTGCCAGCAGCCTAGGCCAATGGGACTATGGCTACACCTTC. This translates into CASSLGQWDYGYTF.

This clone was counted once. The V and J genes are TRBV13 and TRBJ2-5; 11 positions agree with TRBD2. The CDR3 is made up of 16 amino acids. Germline V gene sequence: CDR1 PRHDT, CDR2 FYEKMQ (reference sequence). Trimming took 3 bases from V and 3 from J; bases not matched to a gene: 6. The CDR3 loop reads CASSFYSGRGEETQYF. The CDR3, as DNA: TGTGCCAGCAGCTTTTATAGCGGGAGGGGAGAAGAGACCCAGTACTTC.

The chain joins TRBV21-1 to TRBJ2-5; TRBD2, as called in the table, went unchecked against the DNA. TRBV21-1 is a pseudogene locus. The CDR3 totals 14 residues. The CDR3 DNA is TGTGCCAGCAGCAAGACTAGCGTCCAAGAGACCCAGTACTTC. This codes for CASSKTSVQETQYF.

The V and J genes are TRBV7-2 and TRBJ2-4; 7 bases are a match to TRBD2. Germline V gene lookup returns CDR1 SGHTA and CDR2 FQGNSA. V dropped 5 bases and J dropped 7; count of bases not matched to a gene: 2. The CDR3 loop spans 12 amino acids. The CDR3 nucleotides read TGTGCCAGCAGCGTCGGGGGGAACATTCAGTACTTC. Protein product: CASSVGGNIQYF.

This rearrangement joins TRBV5-4 to TRBJ2-2; TRBD1 matches at 11 bases. In germline, CDR1 is SGHNT, CDR2 YYREEE (reference sequence). The CDR3 covers 16 residues. With V trimmed by 4 bases and J by 4 bases, 6 bases remained unmatched. The CDR3 nucleotides are TGTGCCAGCAGCCCTGGACAGGGGGCGTTCACCGGGGAGCTGTTTTTT. Translating it yields CASSPGQGAFTGELFF. The full variable domain, completed using reference TRBV5-4 and TRBJ2-2, is ETGVTQSPTHLIKTRGQQVTLRCSSQSGHNTVSWYQQALGQGPQFIFQYYREEENGRGNFPPRFSGLQFPNYSSELNVNALELDDSALYLCASSPGQGAFTGELFFGEGSRLTVL.

J is TRBJ2-2 and V is TRBV6-6; 8 bases fit TRBD2. The CDR3 is 16 residues long. Germline CDR1 and CDR2: MNHNY and SVGAGI (reference sequence). V lost 6 bases to trimming and J lost 2 bases; unmatched junction nucleotides: 8. DNA of the CDR3: TGTGCCAGCAGCCCCCCAGGACTAGCCAACACCGGGGAGCTGTTTTTT. Translating gives CASSPPGLANTGELFF.

The sample holds many counts of this clone. The chain uses TRBV27 and TRBJ2-1; no clear D. Germline assignment: CDR1 MNHEY and CDR2 SMNVEV (reference sequence). Trimming left V 2 bases short and J 4 bases short, with 15 bases between. The CDR3 has 16 amino acids. CDR3 region: CASSLDVAQIYNEQFF. The CDR3 DNA follows: TGTGCCAGCAGTTTAGATGTGGCTCAGATATACAATGAGCAGTTCTTC.

The J gene is TRBJ2-5, the V gene TRBV10-3, with D possibly being TRBD2 (6 bases). CDR1 ENHRY and CDR2 SYGVKD come from the germline V gene. The CDR3 sequence is 13 residues long. Trimming removed 5 bases from V and 3 bases from J, with 10 bases in between. The chain's CDR3 is CAISTGDEETQYF. The CDR3 DNA follows: TGTGCCATCAGTACGGGGGATGAAGAGACCCAGTACTTC.

CDR3 sequence reads: CASSPQGGTEAFF. As DNA, the CDR3 is TGTGCCAGCAGCCCACAGGGCGGCACTGAAGCTTTCTTT. The rearrangement links TRBV7-3 to TRBJ1-1; maybe TRBD1 (6 bases). V shed 5 bases and J shed 4 bases, with 11 bases lying between them. CDR3 length equals 13 residues. In germline, CDR1 is SGHTA, CDR2 FQGTGA.

The V call is TRBV15, the J call TRBJ1-2; TRBD1 might be the D (5 bases). Germline V gene sequence: CDR1 LNHNV, CDR2 YYDKDF (reference sequence). The CDR3 consists of 17 residues. The V gene lost 5 bases and the J gene lost 1 base, with 20 bases spanning the gap. CDR3 in amino acids: CATSSHFDSQNNYGYTF. Written as DNA, the CDR3 is TGTGCCACCAGCTCCCATTTTGACAGCCAAAATAACTATGGCTACACCTTC.

This chain connects TRBV9 to TRBJ2-1; maybe TRBD1 (6 bases). Between the trimmed V and J ends, which lost 0 bases and 11 bases, there was a span of 24 bases. There are 17 residues in the CDR3. CDR1 is SGDLS, CDR2 YYNGEE, per germline. This CDR3 is CASSVEWDTDPRLKQFF. The CDR3 DNA sequence: TGTGCCAGCAGCGTAGAATGGGACACCGATCCGCGACTTAAGCAGTTCTTC.

This clone showed up just a few times. This chain links TRBV28 with TRBJ2-7, with no clear D. Germline V gene lookup returns CDR1 MDHEN and CDR2 SYDVKM. Trimming removed 3 bases from V and 1 base from J, with 4 bases in between. The CDR3 totals 12 residues. The CDR3, as DNA: TGTGCCAGCAGTTTGGAGTCCTACGAGCAGTACTTC. It translates to CASSLESYEQYF.

This clone was seen just once. At one of its ends the junction is not consistent with the germline gene, which may arise from a read error. CDR3 sequence: CAGRRELTGTGELFF. CDR3 sequence (DNA): TGTGCCGGCAGGAGGGAACTGACGGGTACCGGGGAGCTGTTTTTT. J is TRBJ2-2 and V is TRBV6-1; perhaps TRBD2 as D (6 bases). This CDR3 has 15 residues. Germline values: CDR1 MNHNS, CDR2 SASEGT.

This chain uses TRBV5-1 with TRBJ2-3; 7 positions match TRBD2. Germline V gene sequence: CDR1 SGHRS, CDR2 YFSETQ. The CDR3 runs 14 residues. V trimming: 4 bases; J trimming: 1 base; junction bases outside the gene matches: 3. This chain's CDR3 is CASSAGVGTDTQYF. The CDR3 DNA sequence: TGCGCCAGCAGCGCGGGAGTTGGCACAGATACGCAGTATTTT.

This sequence joins TRBV4-1 and TRBJ1-1; D call uncertain. The germline V gene encodes CDR1 MGHRA and CDR2 YSYEKL. The ends were cut back, 0 bases at V and 5 bases at J, with 4 bases in the middle. This CDR3 spans 12 amino acids. CDR3 sequence reads: CASSQDLTEAFF. The CDR3 DNA reads as TGCGCCAGCAGCCAAGATCTGACTGAAGCTTTCTTT.

CDR3 residues: CAREQSLPVGTQYF. The CDR3 nucleotides are TGCGCCAGGGAGCAGAGCCTCCCCGTTGGGACGCAGTATTTT. The rearrangement uses TRBV23-1 and TRBJ2-3; D unclear. TRBV23-1 is an open reading frame whose function is uncertain. This CDR3 region has 14 residues. Trimming took off 9 bases at V and 9 bases at J, with 22 bases between the two ends.